This T cell receptor beta chain was sequenced during a study of cytomegalovirus exposure and HLA in healthy donors. Study findings and constraints: Most of the TCR beta V segments (in an earlier analysis) were productive either about 90% or about 30% of the time.

On this clone: The antigen remains unidentified.

Researchers ran the PCR with 60 Vbeta and 13 Jbeta primers. The protocol was immunoSEQ multiplex PCR, while the TCRdb copy is restricted to in-frame clones and leaves out a portion. Among some 150,000 clones listed, about four fifths were seen once. The receptor's source is a man under 40 in good health and CMV-seropositive. Sequenced sample: PBMCs.

CDR3 residues: CSAQGRGTTNEKLFF. The CDR3 coding sequence is TGCAGCGCACAGGGCAGGGGAACTACTAATGAAAAACTGTTTTTT. This chain links TRBV29-1 with TRBJ1-4, with D maybe TRBD1 (6 bases). This CDR3 comprises 15 residues. In germline, CDR1 is SQVTM, CDR2 ANQGSEA. V was cut by 7 bases and J by 2 bases, with 17 bases left in between.